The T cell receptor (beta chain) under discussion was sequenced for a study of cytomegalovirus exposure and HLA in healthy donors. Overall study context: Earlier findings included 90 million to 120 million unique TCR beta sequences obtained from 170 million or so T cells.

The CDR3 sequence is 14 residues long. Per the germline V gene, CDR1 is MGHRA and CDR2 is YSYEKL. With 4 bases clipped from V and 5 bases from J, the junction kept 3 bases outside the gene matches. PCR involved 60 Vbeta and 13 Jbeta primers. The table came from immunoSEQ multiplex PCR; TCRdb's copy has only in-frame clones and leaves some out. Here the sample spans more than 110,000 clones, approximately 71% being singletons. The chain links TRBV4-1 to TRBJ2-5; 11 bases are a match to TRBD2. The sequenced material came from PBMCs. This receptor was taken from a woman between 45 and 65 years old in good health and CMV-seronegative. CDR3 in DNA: TGCGCCAGCAGCCTACTAGCGGGGGTGGAGACCCAGTACTTC. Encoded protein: CASSLLAGVETQYF.